What follows describes a single TCR beta chain. No antigen is known for it. There are no base qualities to consult, and no much larger clone falls within one base. These data originate in a study of naive and memory T cell subsets (dated by TCRdb to 2015 to 2018). Regarding the study in general: The study applied an open-source, UMI-based TCR alpha and beta sequencing pipeline to sorted naive and memory peripheral blood T cell subsets. Complete agreement was observed between the functional CMV T cell responses and the IgG serology results. RNA was DNase-treated and reverse transcribed with TCR constant-region primers, mostly using SuperScript III.

From the second PCR step onward, the TCR alpha chain libraries and the TCR beta chain libraries were amplified separately. Donor CMV status was determined by IFNgamma production from CD4+ T cells after overnight stimulation of fresh PBMCs with CMV viral lysate. CD4 T cells were positively selected with Miltenyi beads, followed by positive selection of CD8 T cells from the CD4-negative fraction. Cells were stained for CD3, CD4, CD8, CD45RA, CD27 and a live/dead dye and were sorted on a BD Aria II into four subsets based on CD45RA and CD27. Blood came from a few healthy volunteers, each fractionated into CD4 and CD8 T cells and then into four differentiation subsets. About 110 ml of peripheral blood was drawn per donor, and PBMC were isolated by Ficoll-Paque PLUS density-gradient centrifugation. The sorted cells were lysed in RLT buffer, after which RNA was extracted using a Qiagen RNeasy kit and kept at -80 degrees C.

Libraries came from UMI-ligation and nested PCR. The beta constant-region primer consisted of an equimolar mixture of two oligonucleotides that together covered TRBC1 and TRBC2. A single-stranded oligonucleotide carrying the SP2 primer and a 12-nucleotide UMI was ligated to the 3' end of the cDNA by T4 RNA ligase 1. The ligated cDNA went through four rounds of PCR with nested alpha and beta constant-region primers together with the SP2 primer. The ligation reaction was kept at 16 degrees C for roughly 18-25 hours. PCR2 was typically run as a SYBR Green qPCR and stopped at a predetermined threshold to prevent over-amplification. All purifications after the first were performed with Agencourt AMPure XP magnetic beads. Library amounts were measured by Qubit and library quality was assessed on a TapeStation, where the main peak was expected at around 650 bp. Pooled libraries were sequenced on an Illumina MiSeq with v2 2x251 paired-end kits, typically giving roughly 0.9-2.3 million reads per sample. Each sample's library went into the pool at approximately 4.2 nM, and roughly 5-7.5% PhiX was added to help with cluster recognition. In the original analysis: V and J genes were assigned to Demultiplexor-processed FASTQ reads by Decombinator through tag matching, with a single base-pair mismatch being allowed. By using UMIs, Collapsinator corrected both sequencing errors and the frequency errors caused by PCR heterogeneity. TCRs were translated and CDR3s were extracted from the conserved cysteine to the FGXG phenylalanine by CDR3Translator, with non-productive sequences being flagged. Gini, Shannon entropy and inverse Simpson indices were calculated on repertoires subsampled to equal numbers of UMI-defined TCRs. Clonotype abundance distributions were fitted to a power law by maximum likelihood within the linear range. When run on a single naive CD8 sample, MIGEC and the pipeline yielded similar UMI counts, similar unique TCR numbers and similar clonal distributions. In one analysis, naive TCRs also found in any memory subset of the same donor were removed from the naive repertoire. Repertoires were searched for around 8,000 CMV-associated CDR3 sequences compiled from VDJdb and a published dataset. In TCRdb, the public reads were trimmed at Q25 with fastp and aligned with MiXCR, with productive beta chains retained. Every entry covers one CDR3 protein and lists the most common genes and DNA from its rows. TCRdb assigned the V and J calls; the authors' analysis was not used. In all, the sample holds around 160,000 distinct CDR3 sequences, and over 15% of those were seen once. Around 0.14% of the sample lies in the top ten.

CDR1 MDHEN and CDR2 SYDVKM are derived from the germline V gene. The CDR3 sequence holds 14 residues, the cysteine and phenylalanine included. Only the CDR3 part of the read is kept: 42 bases, read in frame from the first base. Between the V and J ends, shortened by 8 bases and 1 base respectively, the junction contains 12 bases. Overall study outcomes, separate from this receptor: RNA-based TCR counts may be influenced by expression changes linked to T cell activation and differentiation. Naive repertoires, especially CD8, contained a few larger clonotypes, possibly memory cells re-expressing CD45RA. In both CD4 and CD8 cells, going from naive through CM, EM and EMRA, the Gini index went up while Shannon and inverse Simpson diversity went down. The repertoire findings for the naive and memory subsets could not be validated, as no ground truth was available. TCR abundance followed a power law with an exponent that was different for naive and memory subsets but consistent across the three individuals. After error correction, only a single occurrence was seen for over 95% of naive TCR sequences, so much steeper abundance distributions were produced than in memory subsets. Each clonotype was defined as a single alpha or beta chain sequence rather than as a paired alpha/beta receptor.

The V and J genes are TRBV28 and TRBJ2-1; a tentative D match to TRBD1 spans 6 bases. The source is a human donor in good health. What was sequenced was naive CD4+ T cells from blood. The label giving this sample's cell subset or site can be read as: naive T cells, CD45RA high CD27+. The DNA sequence is given as TGTGCCAGCCAGTACAGGGCATCCTACAATGAGCAGTTCTTC. It codes for CASQYRASYNEQFF.